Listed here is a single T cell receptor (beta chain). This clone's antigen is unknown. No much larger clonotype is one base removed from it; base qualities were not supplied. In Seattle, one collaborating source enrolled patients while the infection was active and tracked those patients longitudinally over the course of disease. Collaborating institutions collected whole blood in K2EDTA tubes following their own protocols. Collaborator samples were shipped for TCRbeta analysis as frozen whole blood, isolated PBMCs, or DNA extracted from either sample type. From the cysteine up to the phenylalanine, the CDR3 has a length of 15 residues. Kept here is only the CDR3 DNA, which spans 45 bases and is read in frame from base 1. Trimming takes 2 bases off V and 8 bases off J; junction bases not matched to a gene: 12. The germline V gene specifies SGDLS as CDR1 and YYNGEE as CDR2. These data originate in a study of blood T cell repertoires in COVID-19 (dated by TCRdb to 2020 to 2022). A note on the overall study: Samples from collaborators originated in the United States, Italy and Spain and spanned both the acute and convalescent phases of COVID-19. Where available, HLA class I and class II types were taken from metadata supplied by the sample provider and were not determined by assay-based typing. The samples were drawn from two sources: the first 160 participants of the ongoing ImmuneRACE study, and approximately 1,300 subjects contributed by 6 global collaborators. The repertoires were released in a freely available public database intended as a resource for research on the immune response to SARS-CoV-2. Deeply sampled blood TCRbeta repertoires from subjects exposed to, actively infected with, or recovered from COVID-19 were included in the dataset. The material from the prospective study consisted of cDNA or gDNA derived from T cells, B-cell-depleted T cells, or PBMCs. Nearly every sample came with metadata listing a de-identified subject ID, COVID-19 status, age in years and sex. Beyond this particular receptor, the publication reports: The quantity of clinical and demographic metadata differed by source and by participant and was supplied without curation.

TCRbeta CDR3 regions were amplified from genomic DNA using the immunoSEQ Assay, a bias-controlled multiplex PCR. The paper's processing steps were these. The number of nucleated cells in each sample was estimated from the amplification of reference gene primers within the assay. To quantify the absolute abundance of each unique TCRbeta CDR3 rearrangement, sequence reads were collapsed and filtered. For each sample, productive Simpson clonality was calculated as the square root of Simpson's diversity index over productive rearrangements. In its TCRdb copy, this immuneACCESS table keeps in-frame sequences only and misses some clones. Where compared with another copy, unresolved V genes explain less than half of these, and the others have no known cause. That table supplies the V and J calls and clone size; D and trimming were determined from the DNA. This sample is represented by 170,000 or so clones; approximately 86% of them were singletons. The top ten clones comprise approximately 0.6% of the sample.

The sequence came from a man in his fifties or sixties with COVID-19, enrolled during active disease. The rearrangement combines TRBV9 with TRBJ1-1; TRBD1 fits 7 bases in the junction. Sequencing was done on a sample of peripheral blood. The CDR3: CASSVVQGVSGEAFF. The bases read TGTGCCAGCAGCGTCGTCCAGGGGGTAAGCGGAGAAGCTTTCTTT.